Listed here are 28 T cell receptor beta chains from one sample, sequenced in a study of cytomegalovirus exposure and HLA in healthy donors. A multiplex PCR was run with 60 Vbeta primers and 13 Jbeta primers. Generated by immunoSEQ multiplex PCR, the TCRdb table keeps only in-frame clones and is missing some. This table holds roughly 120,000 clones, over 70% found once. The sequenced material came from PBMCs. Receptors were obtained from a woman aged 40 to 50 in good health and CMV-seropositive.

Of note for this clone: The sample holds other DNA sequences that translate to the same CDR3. This CDR3 is CASSLGGRSYEQYF. CDR3 DNA sequence: TGCGCCAGCAGCTTGGGAGGTAGGTCCTACGAGCAGTACTTC. The genes are TRBV5-1 and TRBJ2-7; D remains ambiguous. V dropped 0 bases and J dropped 1 base, with 8 bases sitting between them. The CDR3 runs to 14 residues. Germline CDR1 and CDR2: SGHRS and YFSETQ. Full variable domain (remainder filled in from reference TRBV5-1 and TRBJ2-7): KAGVTQTPRYLIKTRGQQVTLSCSPISGHRSVSWYQQTPGQGLQFLFEYFSETQRNKGNFPGRFSGRQFSNSRSEMNVSTLELGDSALYLCASSLGGRSYEQYFGPGTRLTVT.

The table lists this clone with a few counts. Here the CDR3 DNA reads TGTGCCAGCAGCCCCGGACAGAACACTGAAGCTTTCTTT. Protein: CASSPGQNTEAFF. V gene TRBV7-3 combines with J gene TRBJ1-1, with TRBD1 as a possible D gene (5 bases). Looked up from germline, CDR1 is SGHTA and CDR2 is FQGTGA. V was pared by 5 bases and J by 1 base, with 8 bases between. This CDR3 is 13 amino acids long.

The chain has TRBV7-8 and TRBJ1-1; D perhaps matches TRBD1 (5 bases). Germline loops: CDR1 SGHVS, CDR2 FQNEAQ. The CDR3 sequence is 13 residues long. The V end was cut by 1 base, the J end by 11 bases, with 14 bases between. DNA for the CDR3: TGTGCCAGCAGCTTAGAACGCCAGGGTGGGGCTTTCTTT. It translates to CASSLERQGGAFF.

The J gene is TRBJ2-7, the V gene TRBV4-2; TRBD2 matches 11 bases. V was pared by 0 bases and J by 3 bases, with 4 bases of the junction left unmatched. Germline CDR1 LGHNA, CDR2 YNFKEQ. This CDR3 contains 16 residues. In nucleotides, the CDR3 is TGTGCCAGCAGCCAAGAAGGAGGGACTAGCGGCTACGAGCAGTACTTC. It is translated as CASSQEGGTSGYEQYF.

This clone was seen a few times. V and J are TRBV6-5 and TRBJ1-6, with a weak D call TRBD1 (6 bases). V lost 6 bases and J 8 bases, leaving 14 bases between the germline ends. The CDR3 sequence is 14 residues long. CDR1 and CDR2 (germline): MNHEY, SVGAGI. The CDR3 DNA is TGTGCCAGCAGGAAAGGTGCAGGGGATTCACCCCTCCACTTT. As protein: CASRKGAGDSPLHF.

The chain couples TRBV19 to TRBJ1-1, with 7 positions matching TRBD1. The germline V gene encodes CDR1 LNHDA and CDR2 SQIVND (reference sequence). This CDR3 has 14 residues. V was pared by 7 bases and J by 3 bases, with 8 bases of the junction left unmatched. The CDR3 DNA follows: TGTGCCAGTACCCTAGGGGGCATGGACACTGAAGCTTTCTTT. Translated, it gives CASTLGGMDTEAFF. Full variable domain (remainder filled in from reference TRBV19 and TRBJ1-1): DGGITQSPKYLFRKEGQNVTLSCEQNLNHDAMYWYRQDPGQGLRLIYYSQIVNDFQKGDIAEGYSVSREKKESFPLTVTSAQKNPTAFYLCASTLGGMDTEAFFGQGTRLTVV.

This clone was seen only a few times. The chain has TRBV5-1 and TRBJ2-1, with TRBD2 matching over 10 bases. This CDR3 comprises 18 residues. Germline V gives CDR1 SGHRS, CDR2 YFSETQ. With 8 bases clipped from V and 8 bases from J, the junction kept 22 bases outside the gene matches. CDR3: CASTRQGPGAGGLDEQFF. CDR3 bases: TGCGCCAGTACTCGACAGGGGCCGGGAGCGGGAGGGCTCGATGAGCAGTTCTTC.

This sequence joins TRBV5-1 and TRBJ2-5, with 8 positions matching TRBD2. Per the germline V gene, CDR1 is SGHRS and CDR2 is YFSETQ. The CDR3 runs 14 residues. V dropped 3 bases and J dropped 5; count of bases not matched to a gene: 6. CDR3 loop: CASSSQAGVETQYF. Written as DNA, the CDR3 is TGCGCCAGCAGCTCTCAAGCGGGAGTGGAGACCCAGTACTTC.

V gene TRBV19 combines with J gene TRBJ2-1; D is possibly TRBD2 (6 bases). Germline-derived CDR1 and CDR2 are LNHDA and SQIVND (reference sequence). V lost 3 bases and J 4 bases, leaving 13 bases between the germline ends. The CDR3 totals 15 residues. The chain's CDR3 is CASSMGLALYNEQFF. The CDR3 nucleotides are TGTGCCAGTAGTATGGGACTCGCGTTATACAATGAGCAGTTCTTC. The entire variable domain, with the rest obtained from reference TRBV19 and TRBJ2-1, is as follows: DGGITQSPKYLFRKEGQNVTLSCEQNLNHDAMYWYRQDPGQGLRLIYYSQIVNDFQKGDIAEGYSVSREKKESFPLTVTSAQKNPTAFYLCASSMGLALYNEQFFGPGTRLTVL.

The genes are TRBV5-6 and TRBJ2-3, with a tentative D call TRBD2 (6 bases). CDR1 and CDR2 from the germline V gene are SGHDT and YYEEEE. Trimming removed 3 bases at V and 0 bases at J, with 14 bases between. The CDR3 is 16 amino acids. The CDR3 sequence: CASSWRGRSSTDTQYF. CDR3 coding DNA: TGTGCCAGCAGCTGGAGGGGCCGGTCTAGCACAGATACGCAGTATTTT.

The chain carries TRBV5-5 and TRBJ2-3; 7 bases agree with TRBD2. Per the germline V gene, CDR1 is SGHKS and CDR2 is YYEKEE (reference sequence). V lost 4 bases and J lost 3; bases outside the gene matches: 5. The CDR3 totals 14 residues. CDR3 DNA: TGTGCCAGCAGCCTTGGACTAGGGACAGATACGCAGTATTTT. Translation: CASSLGLGTDTQYF.

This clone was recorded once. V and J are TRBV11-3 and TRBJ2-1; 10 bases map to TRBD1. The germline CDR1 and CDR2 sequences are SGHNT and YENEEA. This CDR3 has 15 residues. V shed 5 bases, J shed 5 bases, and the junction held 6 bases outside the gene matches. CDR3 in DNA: TGTGCCAGCAGCCCCCGGGACAGGGGCGACAATGAGCAGTTCTTC. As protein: CASSPRDRGDNEQFF.

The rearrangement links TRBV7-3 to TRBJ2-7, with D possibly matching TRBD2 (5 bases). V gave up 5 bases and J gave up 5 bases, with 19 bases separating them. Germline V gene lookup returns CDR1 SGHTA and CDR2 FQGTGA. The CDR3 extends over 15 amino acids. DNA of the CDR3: TGTGCCAGCAGCCCAGGCCCCGGGAACCTACACGAGCAGTACTTC. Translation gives CASSPGPGNLHEQYF.

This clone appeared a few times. CDR3 sequence: CASSQEARGASSGNTIYF. The CDR3 DNA sequence: TGCGCCAGCAGCCAAGAAGCGCGGGGGGCCTCCTCTGGAAACACCATATATTTT. The chain recombines TRBV4-1 with TRBJ1-3; tentative D call: TRBD1 (6 bases). V was pared by 0 bases and J by 0 bases, with 15 bases between. The germline V gene has CDR1 MGHRA and CDR2 YSYEKL. This CDR3 is built from 18 residues.

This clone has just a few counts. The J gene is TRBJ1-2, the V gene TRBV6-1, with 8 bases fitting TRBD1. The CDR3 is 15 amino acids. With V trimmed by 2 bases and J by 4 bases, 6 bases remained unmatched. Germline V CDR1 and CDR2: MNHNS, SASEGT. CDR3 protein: CASSEKAGGPYGYTF. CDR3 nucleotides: TGTGCCAGCAGTGAAAAGGCAGGGGGCCCCTATGGCTACACCTTC.

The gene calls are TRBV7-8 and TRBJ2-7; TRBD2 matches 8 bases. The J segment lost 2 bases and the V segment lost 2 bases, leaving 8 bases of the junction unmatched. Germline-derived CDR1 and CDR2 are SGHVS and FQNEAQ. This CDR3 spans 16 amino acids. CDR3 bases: TGTGCCAGCAGCTTAACCACTAGCGGCAAACCCTACGAGCAGTACTTC. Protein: CASSLTTSGKPYEQYF.

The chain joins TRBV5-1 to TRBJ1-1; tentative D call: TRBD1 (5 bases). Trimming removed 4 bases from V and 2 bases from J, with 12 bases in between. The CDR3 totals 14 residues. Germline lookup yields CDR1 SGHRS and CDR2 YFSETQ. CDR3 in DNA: TGCGCCAGCAGCCGGGCGGGGCCCAACACTGAAGCTTTCTTT. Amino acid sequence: CASSRAGPNTEAFF.

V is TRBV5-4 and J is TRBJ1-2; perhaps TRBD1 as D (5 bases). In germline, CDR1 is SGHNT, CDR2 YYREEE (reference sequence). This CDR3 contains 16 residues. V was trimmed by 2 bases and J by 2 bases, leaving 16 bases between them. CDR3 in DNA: TGTGCCAGCAGCTTTGACTCAGGGATAGGGAACTATGGCTACACCTTC. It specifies CASSFDSGIGNYGYTF.

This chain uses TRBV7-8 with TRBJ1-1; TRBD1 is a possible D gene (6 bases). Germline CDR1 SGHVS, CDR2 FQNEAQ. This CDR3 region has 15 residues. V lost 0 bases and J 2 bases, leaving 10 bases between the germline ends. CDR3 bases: TGTGCCAGCAGCTTAGCTGGACAGATAAACACTGAAGCTTTCTTT. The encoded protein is CASSLAGQINTEAFF.

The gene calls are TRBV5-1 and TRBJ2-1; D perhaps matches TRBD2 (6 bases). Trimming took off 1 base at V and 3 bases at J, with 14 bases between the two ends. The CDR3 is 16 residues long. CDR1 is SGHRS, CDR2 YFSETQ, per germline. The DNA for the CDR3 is TGCGCCAGCAGCTTGCAAGGGCAGGGAGGCTACAATGAGCAGTTCTTC. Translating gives CASSLQGQGGYNEQFF.

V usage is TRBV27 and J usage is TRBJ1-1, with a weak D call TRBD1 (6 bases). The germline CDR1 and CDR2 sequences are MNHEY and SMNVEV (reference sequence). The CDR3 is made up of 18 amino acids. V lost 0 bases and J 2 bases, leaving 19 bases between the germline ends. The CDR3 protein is CASSLSKFAAGANTEAFF. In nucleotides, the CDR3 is TGTGCCAGCAGTTTATCGAAGTTTGCGGCAGGGGCAAACACTGAAGCTTTCTTT.

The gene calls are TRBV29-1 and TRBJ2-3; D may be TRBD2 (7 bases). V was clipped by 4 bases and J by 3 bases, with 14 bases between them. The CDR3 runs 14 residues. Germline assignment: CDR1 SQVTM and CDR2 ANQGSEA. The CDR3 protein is CSVGWGGRTDTQYF. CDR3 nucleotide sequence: TGCAGCGTTGGGTGGGGGGGCCGGACAGATACGCAGTATTTT.

The CDR3 protein is CAWSPAGSGSRYF. The CDR3, as DNA: TGTGCCTGGAGTCCCGCAGGGTCTGGATCTCGGTACTTC. The rearrangement uses TRBV30 and TRBJ2-7; TRBD1 might be the D (5 bases). Per germline, CDR1 GTSNPN and CDR2 SVGIG (reference sequence). The CDR3 loop spans 13 amino acids. The V end lost 2 bases, the J end lost 12 bases, and 20 bases lay between the germline ends.

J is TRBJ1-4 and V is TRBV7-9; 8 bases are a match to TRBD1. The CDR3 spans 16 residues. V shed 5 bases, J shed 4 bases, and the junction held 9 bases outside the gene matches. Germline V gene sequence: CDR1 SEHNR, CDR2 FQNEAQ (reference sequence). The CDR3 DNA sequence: TGTGCCAGCAGCCGTCGACAGGGGCCCATTAATGAAAAACTGTTTTTT. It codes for CASSRRQGPINEKLFF.

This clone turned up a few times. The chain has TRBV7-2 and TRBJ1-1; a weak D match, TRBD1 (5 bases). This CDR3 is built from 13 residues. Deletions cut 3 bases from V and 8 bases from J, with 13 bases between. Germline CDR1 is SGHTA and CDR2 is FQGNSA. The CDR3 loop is CASSFYQGQEAFF. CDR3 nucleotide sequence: TGTGCCAGCAGCTTTTACCAGGGCCAGGAAGCTTTCTTT.

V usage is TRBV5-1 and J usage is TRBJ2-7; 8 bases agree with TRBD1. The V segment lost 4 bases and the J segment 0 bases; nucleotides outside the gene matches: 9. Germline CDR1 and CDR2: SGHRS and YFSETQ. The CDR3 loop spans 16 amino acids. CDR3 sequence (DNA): TGCGCCAGCAGCCCGATGACAGGGGCCATCTCCTACGAGCAGTACTTC. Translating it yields CASSPMTGAISYEQYF. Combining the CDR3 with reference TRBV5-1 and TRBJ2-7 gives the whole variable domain KAGVTQTPRYLIKTRGQQVTLSCSPISGHRSVSWYQQTPGQGLQFLFEYFSETQRNKGNFPGRFSGRQFSNSRSEMNVSTLELGDSALYLCASSPMTGAISYEQYFGPGTRLTVT.

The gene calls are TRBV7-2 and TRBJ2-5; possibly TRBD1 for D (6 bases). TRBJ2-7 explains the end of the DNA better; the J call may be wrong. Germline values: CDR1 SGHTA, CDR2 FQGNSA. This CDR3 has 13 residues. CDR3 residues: CASSFGQSYEQYF. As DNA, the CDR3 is TGTGCCAGCAGCTTCGGACAGTCCTACGAGCAGTACTTC.

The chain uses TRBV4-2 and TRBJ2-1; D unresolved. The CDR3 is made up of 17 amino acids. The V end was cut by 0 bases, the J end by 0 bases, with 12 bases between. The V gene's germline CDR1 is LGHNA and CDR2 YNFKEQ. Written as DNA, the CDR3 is TGTGCCAGCAGCCAAGATGTGAGTTTTGACTCCTACAATGAGCAGTTCTTC. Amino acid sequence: CASSQDVSFDSYNEQFF.